A selection of T cell receptor beta chains follows, all from one sample in a study of Ad26.COV2.S vaccination and SARS-CoV-2 variants. Generated by immunoSEQ multiplex PCR, the TCRdb table keeps only in-frame clones and is missing some. The table lists some 340,000 clones, 85% of them singletons. The material sequenced was peripheral blood, taken in a trial of Ad26.COV2.S vaccine versus placebo. These receptors were obtained from a person between 18 and 60 years old who received the Ad26.COV2.S COVID-19 vaccine or a placebo. The conserved cysteine and the conserved F or W are not part of the CDR3 here. Fields, in order: J gene, CDR3 length, V gene, clone size, CDR3 protein. Rows give clone size only sometimes, using once, few, many, or a class for an expanded clone.

J gene: TRBJ2-3
CDR3 length: 13
V gene: TRBV30
clone size: -
CDR3 protein: AWETSGGIGDTQY

J gene: TRBJ2-3
CDR3 length: 11
V gene: TRBV4-2
clone size: -
CDR3 protein: ASSQVTRYTQY

J gene: TRBJ1-2
CDR3 length: 12
V gene: TRBV5-4
clone size: -
CDR3 protein: ASSFGPLTYGYT

J gene: TRBJ2-1
CDR3 length: 11
V gene: TRBV9
clone size: -
CDR3 protein: ASSVELAGEQF

J gene: TRBJ2-7
CDR3 length: 11
V gene: TRBV11-3
clone size: -
CDR3 protein: ATGAFLGNEQY

J gene: TRBJ2-7
CDR3 length: 10
V gene: TRBV28
clone size: -
CDR3 protein: ASSLLVGEQY

J gene: TRBJ2-1
CDR3 length: 12
V gene: TRBV3-1/TRBV3-2
clone size: once
CDR3 protein: ASSQGNRRYEQF

J gene: TRBJ2-3
CDR3 length: 16
V gene: TRBV27
clone size: -
CDR3 protein: ASSLSRSTASSTDTQY

J gene: TRBJ1-6
CDR3 length: 13
V gene: TRBV28
clone size: -
CDR3 protein: ASSSGSSYNSPLH

J gene: TRBJ1-4
CDR3 length: 12
V gene: TRBV19
clone size: -
CDR3 protein: ASTDRRYNEKLF

J gene: TRBJ2-3
CDR3 length: 11
V gene: TRBV2
clone size: -
CDR3 protein: ASPDYSPDTQY

J gene: TRBJ2-3
CDR3 length: 14
V gene: TRBV13
clone size: -
CDR3 protein: ASSFRFRDTTDTQY

J gene: TRBJ2-5
CDR3 length: 11
V gene: TRBV11-2
clone size: -
CDR3 protein: ASGGGPQETQY

J gene: TRBJ1-2
CDR3 length: 14
V gene: TRBV4-1
clone size: -
CDR3 protein: ASSQLTGGNNYGYT

J gene: TRBJ2-1
CDR3 length: 13
V gene: TRBV7-2
clone size: -
CDR3 protein: ASSTRTGLYNEQF

J gene: TRBJ1-6
CDR3 length: 14
V gene: TRBV4-2
clone size: -
CDR3 protein: ASSQNRDRVNSPLH

J gene: TRBJ2-2
CDR3 length: 16
V gene: TRBV5-4
clone size: -
CDR3 protein: ASSLDSGGAQDTGELF

J gene: TRBJ2-7
CDR3 length: 12
V gene: TRBV9
clone size: -
CDR3 protein: ASSVDGDSYEQY

J gene: TRBJ1-1
CDR3 length: 9
V gene: TRBV2
clone size: -
CDR3 protein: ASRGYTEAF

J gene: TRBJ2-1
CDR3 length: 13
V gene: TRBV11-3
clone size: -
CDR3 protein: ASSLVYSSYNEQF

J gene: TRBJ1-6
CDR3 length: 12
V gene: TRBV5-4
clone size: once
CDR3 protein: ASSSRAPDSPLH

J gene: TRBJ1-1
CDR3 length: 14
V gene: TRBV6-1
clone size: -
CDR3 protein: ASSEIRARGATEAF

J gene: TRBJ1-4
CDR3 length: 11
V gene: TRBV2
clone size: few
CDR3 protein: ASSRAGGEKLF

J gene: TRBJ1-5
CDR3 length: 12
V gene: TRBV19
clone size: once
CDR3 protein: ASSTTGGGQPQH

J gene: TRBJ2-3
CDR3 length: 12
V gene: TRBV5-1
clone size: -
CDR3 protein: ASSRGWGTDTQY

J gene: TRBJ2-5
CDR3 length: 12
V gene: TRBV11-2
clone size: -
CDR3 protein: ASSSDRQMGTQY

J gene: TRBJ2-1
CDR3 length: 11
V gene: TRBV6-1
clone size: -
CDR3 protein: ASSDKMGTREF